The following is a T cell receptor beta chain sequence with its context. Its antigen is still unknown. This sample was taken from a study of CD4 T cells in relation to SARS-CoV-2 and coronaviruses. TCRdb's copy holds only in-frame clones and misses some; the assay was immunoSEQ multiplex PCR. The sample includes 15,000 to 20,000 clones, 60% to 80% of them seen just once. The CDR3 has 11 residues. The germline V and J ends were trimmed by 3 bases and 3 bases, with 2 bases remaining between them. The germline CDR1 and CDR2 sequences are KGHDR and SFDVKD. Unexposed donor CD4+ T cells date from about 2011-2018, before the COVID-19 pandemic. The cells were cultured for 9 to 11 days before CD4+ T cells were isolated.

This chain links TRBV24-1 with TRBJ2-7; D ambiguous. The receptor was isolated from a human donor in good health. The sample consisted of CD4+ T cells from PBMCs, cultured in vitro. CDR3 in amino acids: CATSDGYEQYF. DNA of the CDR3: TGTGCCACCAGTGATGGCTACGAGCAGTACTTC.